This record looks at one TCR beta chain sequence and its context. As yet, its antigen is unknown. The sample belongs to a study of cytotoxic CD8 clonotypes in ibrutinib-treated CLL. As for the study in general: There were roughly 12 relapsed/refractory patients and about 15 treatment-naive patients, and some 18 were IGHV unmutated. Study-wide results and limits: Clonality (at baseline) was higher than in age-matched healthy donors and tracked circulating CD8+ T-cell counts. Baseline levels were approached again at progression, after clonality had risen at ibrutinib response. Contraction or stability on treatment was seen for public clonotypes, which were uncommon.

The method was immunoSEQ multiplex PCR; TCRdb's version includes in-frame clones alone and lacks a portion of them. The sample carries around 97,000 clones, around 73% recorded once. V lost 5 bases to trimming and J lost 0 bases, with 13 bases between them. Germline CDR1 SGHDN, CDR2 FVKESK. The CDR3 is made up of 15 amino acids. This material consisted of PBMCs, taken after 12 months of ibrutinib treatment. The receptor's source is a human donor with chronic lymphocytic leukemia. V and J are TRBV14 and TRBJ1-1, with D tentatively TRBD1 (6 bases). The CDR3 bases are TGTGCCAGCAGCGTACAGGGAACTATGAACACTGAAGCTTTCTTT. Its protein product is CASSVQGTMNTEAFF.